This T cell receptor (beta chain) was found in a study of identical twins. V lost 6 bases, J lost 4 bases, and 15 bases lay in between. Germline lookup yields CDR1 DFQATT and CDR2 SNEGSKA (reference sequence). This CDR3 has 13 amino acids. TCRdb analysed the 5' RACE reads with MiXCR anew, one entry per CDR3 protein. The sample holds 250,000 to 300,000 distinct CDR3 sequences, roughly 9.8% seen once. These same records also appear under a second study, on yellow fever vaccine responses in identical twins.

The sequenced sample was CD8+ T cells sorted from blood. The sequence derives from a woman aged 18-30 years in good health. The rearrangement joins TRBV20-1 to TRBJ1-2, with a weak D call TRBD1 (5 bases). The DNA of the CDR3 is TGCAGTGCCCCTGACAGTGCAGGCTATGGCTACACCTTC. This encodes CSAPDSAGYGYTF.